These 3 T cell receptor beta chains were all obtained from the same sample, sequenced in a study of cytomegalovirus exposure and HLA in healthy donors listed by TCRdb under 2017. Library creation used the immunoSEQ multiplex PCR assay. For the multiplex PCR, a mixture combining 60 forward primers for TCR Vbeta segments and 13 reverse primers for TCR Jbeta segments was used. TCRdb took over this immuneACCESS table, retaining in-frame rearrangements with V and J assigned. Such tables are incomplete; in checked studies, under half of the missing clones stem from an unresolved V gene, and the remainder is unexplained. The sample yields more than 150,000 clones; around 74% were counted once. The ten most abundant clones make up under 2% of the sample. Sequenced material: PBMCs. Receptors were obtained from a girl aged 5-17 years in good health and CMV-seropositive.

The chain links TRBV4-1 to TRBJ2-7; 7 nucleotides agree with TRBD1. This CDR3 spans 14 amino acids. V lost 1 base to trimming and J lost 5 bases; unmatched junction nucleotides: 5. Germline V gene sequence: CDR1 MGHRA, CDR2 YSYEKL. The CDR3 bases are TGCGCCAGCAGCCAAGCCACAGGGGTCCACGAGCAGTACTTC. It encodes CASSQATGVHEQYF.

This chain connects TRBV7-2 to TRBJ1-1, with D unclear. From germline, CDR1 is SGHTA and CDR2 FQGNSA. This CDR3 spans 12 amino acids. Trimming left V 3 bases short and J 6 bases short, with 8 bases between. The CDR3 DNA follows: TGTGCCAGCAGCTTCCTCGTAGCTGAAGCTTTCTTT. This sequence encodes CASSFLVAEAFF.

This chain links TRBV6-5 with TRBJ1-1; no clear D. The CDR3 loop spans 15 amino acids. Germline V gives CDR1 MNHEY, CDR2 SVGAGI. V was shortened by 2 bases and J by 3 bases, with 13 bases between the two germline ends. For the CDR3, the DNA is TGTGCCAGCAGTTACGGGGTCGGGGATTACACTGAAGCTTTCTTT. It codes for CASSYGVGDYTEAFF.